This TCR beta chain originates from a study of glioma-infiltrating T cells after dendritic cell vaccination. Study-wide background: Monocyte-derived dendritic cells, cultured approximately 7 days with IL-4 and GM-CSF, were pulsed with autologous tumor lysate.

Sample time point: after dendritic cell vaccination, including at tumor progression/relapse. Profiling relied on immunoSEQ multiplex PCR, and the TCRdb table lists in-frame clones only, not all of them. The table lists 100,000 or so clones, over 80% of them singletons. Trimming pared 5 bases from V and 4 bases from J, leaving 9 bases between. Germline loops: CDR1 KGHSH, CDR2 LQKENI. The CDR3 has 12 amino acids. The sequence was collected from a human donor with glioblastoma. The sequenced sample was blood, obtained after dendritic cell vaccination. The chain joins TRBV18 to TRBJ2-7; D remains unclear. Here the CDR3 reads CASSTTRYEQYF. In DNA, the CDR3 is TGTGCCAGCTCAACTACGAGGTACGAGCAGTACTTC.